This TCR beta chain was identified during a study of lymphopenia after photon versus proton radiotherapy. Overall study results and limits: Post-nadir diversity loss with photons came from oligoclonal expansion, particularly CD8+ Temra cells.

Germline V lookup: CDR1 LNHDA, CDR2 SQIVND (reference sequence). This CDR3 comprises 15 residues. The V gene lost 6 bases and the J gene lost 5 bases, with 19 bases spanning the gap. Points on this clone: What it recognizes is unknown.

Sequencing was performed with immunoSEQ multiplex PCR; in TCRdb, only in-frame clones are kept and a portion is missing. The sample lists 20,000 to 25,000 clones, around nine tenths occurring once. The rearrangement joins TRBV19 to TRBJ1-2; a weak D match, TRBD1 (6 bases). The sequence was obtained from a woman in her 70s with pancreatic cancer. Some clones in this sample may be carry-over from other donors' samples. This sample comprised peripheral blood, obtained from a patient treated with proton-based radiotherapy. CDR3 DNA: TGTGCCAGTAGCCCAGTGGCGGGACAAGGGTATGGCTACACCTTC. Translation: CASSPVAGQGYGYTF.